This TCR beta chain was sequenced during a study of a mutant IDH1 vaccine in newly diagnosed glioma. About the study: The sex distribution of treated patients was around 60% male and roughly 38% female, with a mean age of roughly 40 years. Standard pretreatment was either radiotherapy, temozolomide, or, for most, radiochemotherapy with temozolomide. The study, taken as a whole, reports: Most patients, approximately 93%, showed vaccine-induced immune responses.

This clone was seen once. The target antigen is unknown. Here immunoSEQ multiplex PCR was the method, and the copy in TCRdb shows in-frame clones only, minus some. The sample contains 75,000 to 100,000 clones, 80% to 90% of which appear only once. Time point described: baseline, week 1 (first vaccination visit). Noted treatment: pre-vaccination baseline after standard-of-care therapy. Sequenced here: PBMCs, sampled from a glioma patient treated with radiotherapy, temozolomide or both. The TCR was taken from a woman aged 45-59 years with glioma.

The CDR3 DNA reads TGTGCCAGCAGTCGACAGGGTTACCCCCTGGCTTTCTTT. Translating gives CASSRQGYPLAFF. The gene calls are TRBV27 and TRBJ1-1; 7 bases match TRBD1. CDR3 length: 13 residues. Germline V gene sequence: CDR1 MNHEY, CDR2 SMNVEV (reference sequence). J lost 11 bases, V lost 5 bases, and 11 bases had no gene match.